Below are 20 T cell receptor beta chains sequenced from a single sample in a study of blood T cell repertoires in COVID-19. Only in-frame clones appear in the TCRdb table, and some are missing; sequencing was by immunoSEQ multiplex PCR. The table has under 150,000 clones, over 80% seen once; the top ten hold approximately 2.3%. The sample taken for sequencing was peripheral blood. The receptors shown here come from a man aged 25 to 40 with acute or convalescent COVID-19.

The chain carries TRBV18 and TRBJ2-5; tentative D call: TRBD1 (6 bases). The CDR3 extends over 16 amino acids. Looked up from germline, CDR1 is KGHSH and CDR2 is LQKENI. V shed 6 bases and J shed 1 base, with 18 bases lying between them. The CDR3 here is CASSPLSRGRQETQYF. DNA for the CDR3: TGTGCCAGCTCTCCGCTATCCAGGGGCCGCCAAGAGACCCAGTACTTC.

This clone has more than one count but fewer than ten. The V and J genes are TRBV30 and TRBJ1-1; a possible D gene is TRBD1 (6 bases). The V gene lost 3 bases and the J gene lost 10 bases, with 15 bases spanning the gap. Germline V CDR1 and CDR2: GTSNPN, SVGIG (reference sequence). The CDR3 runs to 12 residues. The CDR3 reads CAWRTTGTGAFF. The CDR3 DNA follows: TGTGCCTGGAGGACGACAGGAACGGGAGCTTTCTTT.

The V call is TRBV30, the J call TRBJ2-7, with D hard to call. The CDR3 length is 12 residues. CDR1 is GTSNPN, CDR2 SVGIG, per germline (reference sequence). Deletions cut 4 bases from V and 2 bases from J, with 9 bases between. DNA for the CDR3: TGTGCCTGGAAGTCAGGCGCCTACGAGCAGTACTTC. Translation: CAWKSGAYEQYF.

V is TRBV14 and J is TRBJ1-1, with a tentative D call TRBD1 (5 bases). V was trimmed by 4 bases and J by 10 bases, leaving 19 bases between them. The CDR3 covers 14 residues. The germline V gene has CDR1 SGHDN and CDR2 FVKESK. CDR3 sequence (DNA): TGTGCCAGCAGCCCACTTGAACTGGGGGGGAGAGCTTTCTTT. Residues: CASSPLELGGRAFF.

V and J are TRBV14 and TRBJ1-1; no definite D call. CDR3 length: 15 residues. Germline V CDR1 and CDR2: SGHDN, FVKESK. The ends were cut back, 4 bases at V and 6 bases at J, with 18 bases in the middle. CDR3 in amino acids: CASSPTLVPVPEAFF. The CDR3 nucleotides are TGTGCCAGCAGCCCCACTCTCGTCCCCGTCCCTGAAGCTTTCTTT.

The J gene is TRBJ2-3, the V gene TRBV10-3, with unresolved D. This CDR3 spans 13 amino acids. CDR1 and CDR2 from the germline V gene are ENHRY and SYGVKD. The ends were cut back, 4 bases at V and 2 bases at J, with 7 bases in the middle. The CDR3 DNA sequence: TGTGCCATCAGTGGACAAGACACAGATACGCAGTATTTT. It translates to CAISGQDTDTQYF.

The genes are TRBV5-4 and TRBJ1-6; D unresolved. Germline V lookup: CDR1 SGHNT, CDR2 YYREEE (reference sequence). V was trimmed by 1 base and J by 10 bases, leaving 12 bases between them. This CDR3 has 14 amino acids. The CDR3 spells CASSLYREGSPLHF. CDR3 nucleotide sequence: TGTGCCAGCAGCTTGTATCGGGAAGGCTCACCCCTCCACTTT.

V gene TRBV6-2 or TRBV6-3 combines with J gene TRBJ2-1; 8 positions match TRBD2. Germline CDR1 is MNHEY and CDR2 is SVGEGT. The CDR3 extends over 15 amino acids. Trimming took 6 bases from V and 1 from J; bases not matched to a gene: 5. The CDR3 nucleotides read TGTGCCAGCAGCCCAGCGGGGGCTTCCTACAATGAGCAGTTCTTC. This encodes CASSPAGASYNEQFF.

V is TRBV27 and J is TRBJ2-1; no clear D. Trimming stripped 2 bases from V and 2 bases from J, with 7 bases between. This CDR3 is 14 amino acids long. Germline V gene lookup returns CDR1 MNHEY and CDR2 SMNVEV (reference sequence). The CDR3 spells CASSLDSTYNEQFF. For the CDR3, the DNA is TGTGCCAGCAGTTTAGACTCCACCTACAATGAGCAGTTCTTC.

This clone was counted once. The gene calls are TRBV6-4 and TRBJ2-1; possible D gene TRBD1, 6 bases. This CDR3 region has 15 residues. Germline V CDR1 and CDR2: MRHNA, SNTAGT. V lost 3 bases to trimming and J lost 4 bases, with 13 bases between them. The CDR3 DNA reads TGTGCCAGCAGTGATGGGTGGGGGCCGTACAATGAGCAGTTCTTC. Amino acids: CASSDGWGPYNEQFF.

Concerning this clone itself: A read error may account for a junction end that differs from germline. This rearrangement joins TRBV7-9 to TRBJ1-2; 8 bases are shared with TRBD1. The germline V gene has CDR1 SEHNR and CDR2 FQNEAQ (reference sequence). This CDR3 is 12 amino acids long. The CDR3 sequence: CASSRGQGHLLF. CDR3 sequence (DNA): TGTGCCAGCAGTCGTGGACAGGGCCACCTCCTCTTC.

The J gene is TRBJ2-3, the V gene TRBV4-3; 7 nucleotides line up with TRBD2. Germline lookup yields CDR1 LGHNA and CDR2 YSLEER. There are 14 residues in the CDR3. Trimming took 0 bases from V and 5 from J; bases not matched to a gene: 2. The CDR3 DNA reads TGCGCCAGCAGCCAAGATTGGGGGGGAGATACGCAGTATTTT. Translating it yields CASSQDWGGDTQYF.

J is TRBJ2-1 and V is TRBV5-5, with TRBD2 matching 8 bases. V was pared by 4 bases and J by 7 bases, with 10 bases of the junction left unmatched. Germline V gene lookup returns CDR1 SGHKS and CDR2 YYEKEE (reference sequence). This CDR3 comprises 15 residues. CDR3 sequence (DNA): TGTGCCAGCAGCCCAAGCGGGGGCCGCGGGAATGAGCAGTTCTTC. Translation gives CASSPSGGRGNEQFF.

The chain is built from TRBV6-1 and TRBJ2-1, with D possibly matching TRBD2 (5 bases). Germline V gene data show CDR1 as MNHNS and CDR2 as SASEGT. The V gene lost 0 bases and the J gene lost 10 bases, with 13 bases spanning the gap. CDR3 length equals 14 residues. CDR3 DNA: TGTGCCAGCAGTGAAGCTGGAGGAACCAGGGAGCAGTTCTTC. Its translation: CASSEAGGTREQFF.

This chain joins TRBV9 and TRBJ1-3, with D perhaps matching TRBD1 (5 bases). V dropped 5 bases and J dropped 3 bases, with 15 bases sitting between them. Germline V gene data show CDR1 as SGDLS and CDR2 as YYNGEE. The CDR3 covers 15 residues. The CDR3 DNA reads as TGTGCCAGCAGTTACACCGGGACTTTTGGAAACACCATATATTTT. Amino acids: CASSYTGTFGNTIYF. Together with reference TRBV9 and TRBJ1-3, the CDR3 gives the full variable domain: DSGVTQTPKHLITATGQRVTLRCSPRSGDLSVYWYQQSLDQGLQFLIQYYNGEERAKGNILERFSAQQFPDLHSELNLSSLELGDSALYFCASSYTGTFGNTIYFGEGSWLTVV.

The gene calls are TRBV7-2 and TRBJ2-3; 7 positions match TRBD2. V lost 5 bases to trimming and J lost 7 bases; unmatched junction nucleotides: 18. The CDR3 runs to 17 residues. Germline CDR1 reads SGHTA; CDR2 reads FQGNSA. The CDR3 DNA reads as TGTGCCAGCAGCCTCACTGCGGGACTCAGGGAGGGAAATACGCAGTATTTT. Encoded protein: CASSLTAGLREGNTQYF.

The gene calls are TRBV12-5 and TRBJ1-2, with a possible D match to TRBD1 (5 bases). Trimming shortened V by 1 base and J by 7 bases, and 10 bases separated the two germline ends. The germline V gene has CDR1 LGHNT and CDR2 FRNRAP. The CDR3 has 13 amino acids. CDR3 protein: CASGLGGTSGYTF. Written as DNA, the CDR3 is TGTGCTAGTGGTTTGGGCGGGACCTCTGGCTACACCTTC. The full variable domain, rest sourced from reference TRBV12-5 and TRBJ1-2, is DARVTQTPRHKVTEMGQEVTMRCQPILGHNTVFWYRQTMMQGLELLAYFRNRAPLDDSGMPKDRFSAEMPDATLATLKIQPSEPRDSAVYFCASGLGGTSGYTFGSGTRLTVV.

This clone was recorded once. This rearrangement joins TRBV9 to TRBJ2-5, with 8 nucleotides matching TRBD1. This CDR3 is 16 amino acids long. Trimming at V came to 3 bases and at J to 5 bases, leaving 12 bases not matched to a gene. From germline, CDR1 is SGDLS and CDR2 YYNGEE. CDR3 DNA: TGTGCCAGCAGCGAATCGGACTCGAACAGGGGGGAGACCCAGTACTTC. Its translation: CASSESDSNRGETQYF.

V is TRBV7-9 and J is TRBJ2-1; 9 bases are shared with TRBD1. Germline CDR1 reads SEHNR; CDR2 reads FQNEAQ (reference sequence). This CDR3 has 16 residues. V lost 4 bases, J lost 5 bases, and 9 bases stayed unmatched. This CDR3 reads CASSSYRDRAHNEQFF. As DNA, the CDR3 is TGTGCCAGCAGCTCATACCGGGACAGGGCGCACAATGAGCAGTTCTTC.

This chain joins TRBV9 and TRBJ2-1; TRBD2 matches at 10 bases. Trimming at V came to 0 bases and at J to 8 bases, leaving 8 bases not matched to a gene. Germline V gene data show CDR1 as SGDLS and CDR2 as YYNGEE. CDR3 length: 16 amino acids. CDR3 sequence reads: CASSVATGLAFDEQFF. CDR3 DNA: TGTGCCAGCAGCGTAGCTACGGGACTAGCGTTCGATGAGCAGTTCTTC.